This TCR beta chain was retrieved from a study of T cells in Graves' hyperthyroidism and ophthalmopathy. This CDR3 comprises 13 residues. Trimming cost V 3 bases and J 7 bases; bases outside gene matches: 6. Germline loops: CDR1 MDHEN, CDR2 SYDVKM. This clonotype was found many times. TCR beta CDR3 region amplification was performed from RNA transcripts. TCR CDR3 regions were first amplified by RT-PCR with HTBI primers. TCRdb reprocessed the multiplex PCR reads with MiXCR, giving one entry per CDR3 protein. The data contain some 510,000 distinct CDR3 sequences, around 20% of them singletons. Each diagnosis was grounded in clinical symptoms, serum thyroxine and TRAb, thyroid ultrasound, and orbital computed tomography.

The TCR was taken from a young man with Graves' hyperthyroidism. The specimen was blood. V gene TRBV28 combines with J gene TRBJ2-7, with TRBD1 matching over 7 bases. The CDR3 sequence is CASSFDRVREQYF. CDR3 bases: TGTGCCAGCAGTTTCGACAGGGTGAGGGAGCAGTACTTC.